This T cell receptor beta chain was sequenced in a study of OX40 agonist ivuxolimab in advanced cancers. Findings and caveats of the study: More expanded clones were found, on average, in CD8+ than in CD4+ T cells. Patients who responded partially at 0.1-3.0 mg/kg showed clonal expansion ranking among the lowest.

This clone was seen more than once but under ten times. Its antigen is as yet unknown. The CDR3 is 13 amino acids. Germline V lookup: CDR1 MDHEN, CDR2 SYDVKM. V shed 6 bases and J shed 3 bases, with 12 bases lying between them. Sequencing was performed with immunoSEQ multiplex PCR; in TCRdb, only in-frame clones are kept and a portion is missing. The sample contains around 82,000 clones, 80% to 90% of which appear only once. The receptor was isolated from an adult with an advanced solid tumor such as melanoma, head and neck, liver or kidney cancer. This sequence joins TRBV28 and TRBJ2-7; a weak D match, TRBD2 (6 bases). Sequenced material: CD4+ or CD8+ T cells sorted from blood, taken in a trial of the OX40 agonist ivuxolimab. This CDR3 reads CASRGLGRYEQYF. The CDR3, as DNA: TGTGCCAGCAGGGGACTCGGCCGCTACGAGCAGTACTTC.